The 5 T cell receptor beta chains listed next were all sequenced from one sample in a study of blood T cell repertoires in COVID-19. The assay was immunoSEQ multiplex PCR, and TCRdb's table has in-frame clones only and misses some. This table has about 110,000 clones, about four fifths appearing once. Sequencing was done on a sample of peripheral blood. Receptor source: a man at least 80 years old with acute or convalescent COVID-19.

J is TRBJ2-5 and V is TRBV5-3, with a possible D match to TRBD1 (6 bases). TRBV5-3 has ORF status, its function being uncertain. Trimming shortened V by 1 base and J by 4 bases, and 11 bases separated the two germline ends. The CDR3 runs 14 residues. The CDR3 nucleotides are TGTGCCAGAAGCTTGTGCCTACAGGGAGAGACCCAGTACTTC. Its protein is CARSLCLQGETQYF.

The chain carries TRBV6-2 or TRBV6-3 and TRBJ1-2; D unclear. With 0 bases removed from V and 4 bases from J, the gap between germline ends came to 9 bases. The CDR3 is 14 residues long. Germline V gene data show CDR1 as MNHEY and CDR2 as SVGEGT. DNA of the CDR3: TGTGCCAGCAGTTACTCGGACGGGGTCTATGGCTACACCTTC. It is translated as CASSYSDGVYGYTF.

The rearrangement joins TRBV28 to TRBJ1-5; no reliable D call. This CDR3 region has 16 residues. The germline V gene has CDR1 MDHEN and CDR2 SYDVKM. Trimming cost V 1 base and J 4 bases, with 14 bases left between them. CDR3 sequence reads: CASSLLSGSENQPQHF. In DNA, the CDR3 is TGTGCCAGCAGTTTATTATCGGGGAGTGAGAATCAGCCCCAGCATTTT. Full variable domain (rest looked up from reference TRBV28 and TRBJ1-5): DVKVTQSSRYLVKRTGEKVFLECVQDMDHENMFWYRQDPGLGLRLIYFSYDVKMKEKGDIPEGYSVSREKKERFSLILESASTNQTSMYLCASSLLSGSENQPQHFGDGTRLSIL.

The CDR3 spells CASSLVGAVGSYEQYF. The CDR3 coding sequence is TGTGCCAGCAGCTTGGTGGGGGCCGTAGGCTCCTACGAGCAGTACTTC. This chain uses TRBV5-8 with TRBJ2-7; a possible D gene is TRBD1 (6 bases). Germline CDR1 SGHTS, CDR2 YDEGEE. There are 16 residues in the CDR3. Between the trimmed V and J ends, which lost 0 bases and 0 bases, there was a span of 13 bases.

This chain links TRBV11-2 with TRBJ2-7, with D possibly being TRBD1 (5 bases). The CDR3 is 12 amino acids. Germline CDR1 SGHAT, CDR2 FQNNGV. V was shortened by 4 bases and J by 6 bases, with 10 bases between the two germline ends. This chain's CDR3 is CASSSQGSEQYF. The CDR3 DNA reads as TGTGCCAGCAGCTCCCAGGGTTCCGAGCAGTACTTC.